This passage covers 18 T cell receptor beta chains from one sample sequenced in a study of CD8+ T cells in alopecia areata. Described treatment: oral pan-JAK inhibitor, 5-10 mg twice daily. Sequencing used cDNA as its template, made by extracting RNA and reverse transcribing it. Assay used: immunoSEQ multiplex PCR; TCRdb lists only in-frame clones, some missing. The data hold about 100,000 clones, with 60% observed a single time. The sequenced sample was CD8+ T cells sorted from blood, obtained between weeks 55 and 65, from a patient treated with tofacitinib. These TCRs come from a human donor with alopecia areata.

This clone has a handful of counts. V and J are TRBV29-1 and TRBJ2-3; TRBD2 agrees at 10 bases. V shed 5 bases and J 4 bases; nucleotides not matched to a gene: 6. From germline, CDR1 is SQVTM and CDR2 ANQGSEA. CDR3 length: 14 residues. In DNA, the CDR3 is TGCAGCGTTCAGCGGGGGGGTCATGCAGATACGCAGTATTTT. It translates to CSVQRGGHADTQYF.

V gene TRBV2 combines with J gene TRBJ1-2; D gene unclear. Germline CDR1 and CDR2: SNHLY and FYNNEI. CDR3 length: 14 residues. Trimming took 6 bases from V and 5 from J, leaving 16 bases between them. The CDR3 region is CASSGPGPAYGYTF. Written as DNA, the CDR3 is TGTGCCAGCAGCGGCCCCGGGCCAGCATATGGCTACACCTTC.

This chain connects TRBV19 to TRBJ2-7; 8 nucleotides agree with TRBD1. J gave up 2 bases and V 6 bases, and 6 bases lay outside the gene matches. The CDR3 runs to 14 residues. Germline V CDR1 and CDR2: LNHDA, SQIVND (reference sequence). The CDR3 sequence: CASSTGTGPYEQYF. DNA for the CDR3: TGTGCCAGTAGCACCGGGACAGGACCCTACGAGCAGTACTTC.

The chain carries TRBV29-1 and TRBJ1-4; 7 bases are shared with TRBD1. CDR1 is SQVTM and CDR2 is ANQGSEA in the germline V gene. Trimming cost V 0 bases and J 4 bases; bases outside gene matches: 11. The CDR3 contains 17 residues. The CDR3 region has the DNA TGCAGCGTTGAAGATCGGATTACCGGGACAGATAATGAAAAACTGTTTTTT. As protein: CSVEDRITGTDNEKLFF.

The chain combines TRBV30 with TRBJ2-2; D tentatively fits TRBD1 or TRBD2 (6 bases each). This CDR3 region has 14 residues. Trimming removed 5 bases at V and 4 bases at J, with 14 bases between. Germline-derived CDR1 and CDR2 are GTSNPN and SVGIG (reference sequence). This CDR3 reads CAWDTGAATGELFF. The CDR3, as DNA: TGTGCCTGGGACACGGGGGCTGCCACCGGGGAGCTGTTTTTT.

This clone came up a few times. This rearrangement joins TRBV7-2 to TRBJ2-1; 7 positions match TRBD2. Losses at the gene ends were 2 bases for V and 4 bases for J; bases not matched to a gene: 11. The length of the CDR3 is 17 residues. The germline V gene encodes CDR1 SGHTA and CDR2 FQGNSA. The CDR3 spells CASSLRIGASGYNEQFF. CDR3 in DNA: TGTGCCAGCAGCTTAAGGATAGGGGCTAGCGGATACAATGAGCAGTTCTTC.

The chain joins TRBV7-8 to TRBJ2-2, with D unclear. Trimming left V 1 base short and J 6 bases short, with 3 bases between. CDR1 is SGHVS, CDR2 FQNEAQ, per germline. The CDR3 length is 12 residues. The CDR3 loop is CASSLEPGELFF. Here the CDR3 DNA reads TGTGCCAGCAGCTTAGAGCCCGGGGAGCTGTTTTTT.

This chain links TRBV7-9 with TRBJ2-7; D might be TRBD1 (6 bases). Trimming left V 8 bases short and J 1 base short, with 12 bases between. There are 13 residues in the CDR3. CDR1 and CDR2 from the germline V gene are SEHNR and FQNEAQ (reference sequence). For the CDR3, the DNA is TGTGCCAGCCAGGGGATCGCATCCTACGAGCAGTACTTC. This translates into CASQGIASYEQYF.

The V and J genes are TRBV27 and TRBJ2-1; possible D gene TRBD1, 5 bases. V lost 5 bases to trimming and J lost 3 bases, with 14 bases between them. The length of the CDR3 is 15 residues. Germline V gene lookup returns CDR1 MNHEY and CDR2 SMNVEV (reference sequence). CDR3 protein: CASSITSGFYNEQFF. The CDR3 bases are TGTGCCAGCAGTATAACCTCAGGGTTCTACAATGAGCAGTTCTTC.

This chain joins TRBV15 and TRBJ1-2; D is uncertain. The V gene's germline CDR1 is LNHNV and CDR2 YYDKDF (reference sequence). This CDR3 is built from 14 residues. V gave up 0 bases and J gave up 2 bases, with 7 bases separating them. CDR3 sequence reads: CATSRDYGNYGYTF. For the CDR3, the DNA is TGTGCCACCAGCAGAGATTACGGGAACTATGGCTACACCTTC. Full variable domain (rest looked up from reference TRBV15 and TRBJ1-2): DAMVIQNPRYQVTQFGKPVTLSCSQTLNHNVMYWYQQKSSQAPKLLFHYYDKDFNNEADTPDNFQSRRPNTSFCFLDIRSPGLGDTAMYLCATSRDYGNYGYTFGSGTRLTVV.

This chain connects TRBV14 to TRBJ2-7, with D uncertain. CDR3 length: 13 amino acids. Germline assignment: CDR1 SGHDN and CDR2 FVKESK. Trimming cost V 4 bases and J 1 base, with 8 bases left between them. CDR3 coding DNA: TGTGCCAGCAGCCGATTCAGGTCCTACGAGCAGTACTTC. This translates into CASSRFRSYEQYF. The entire variable domain, with the rest obtained from reference TRBV14 and TRBJ2-7, is as follows: EAGVTQFPSHSVIEKGQTVTLRCDPISGHDNLYWYRRVMGKEIKFLLHFVKESKQDESGMPNNRFLAERTGGTYSTLKVQPAELEDSGVYFCASSRFRSYEQYFGPGTRLTVT.

V is TRBV14 and J is TRBJ1-2; D uncertain. The V and J ends lost 3 bases and 3 bases respectively, with 8 bases between them. This CDR3 has 13 amino acids. CDR1 and CDR2 (germline): SGHDN, FVKESK. In DNA, the CDR3 is TGTGCCAGCAGCCAGACCGGGCACTATGGCTACACCTTC. This encodes CASSQTGHYGYTF.

This clone is medium-sized (0.01 to 0.1%) in the sample. V usage is TRBV2 and J usage is TRBJ1-1; D perhaps matches TRBD1 (5 bases). Looked up from germline, CDR1 is SNHLY and CDR2 is FYNNEI. The CDR3 is 15 amino acids. Trimming removed 2 bases at V and 8 bases at J, with 18 bases between. The CDR3 DNA follows: TGTGCCAGCAGTGAAATTTCGGACAAGTTTTCGGAAGCTTTCTTT. This encodes CASSEISDKFSEAFF.

This chain links TRBV6-5 with TRBJ1-4; D unclear. The V end lost 0 bases, the J end lost 4 bases, and 9 bases lay between the germline ends. This CDR3 has 15 amino acids. Germline V CDR1 and CDR2: MNHEY, SVGAGI. The DNA for the CDR3 is TGTGCCAGCAGTTACTCACCAGCCGGTAATGAAAAACTGTTTTTT. It is translated as CASSYSPAGNEKLFF.

This chain joins TRBV5-1 and TRBJ1-2; D unresolved. The CDR3 covers 12 residues. V was cut by 5 bases and J by 2 bases, with 7 bases left in between. In germline, CDR1 is SGHRS, CDR2 YFSETQ. For the CDR3, the DNA is TGCGCCAGCAGGATAGGGAACTATGGCTACACCTTC. This translates into CASRIGNYGYTF.

The J gene is TRBJ2-1, the V gene TRBV5-1; tentatively, D is TRBD2 (6 bases). V lost 3 bases, J lost 5 bases, and 6 bases lay in between. This CDR3 spans 12 amino acids. The germline CDR1 and CDR2 sequences are SGHRS and YFSETQ. CDR3 sequence reads: CASSWGDNEQFF. The CDR3 DNA is TGCGCCAGCAGCTGGGGGGACAATGAGCAGTTCTTC.

As DNA, the CDR3 is TGCGCCAGCAGTTGGGGGAGCTCCTACAATGAGCAGTTCTTC. Protein sequence: CASSWGSSYNEQFF. The rearrangement links TRBV5-1 to TRBJ2-1; D may match TRBD1 or TRBD2 (5 bases each). This CDR3 comprises 14 residues. The V gene lost 5 bases and the J gene lost 0 bases, with 9 bases spanning the gap. Germline lookup yields CDR1 SGHRS and CDR2 YFSETQ.

This chain connects TRBV29-1 to TRBJ2-7; 7 positions agree with TRBD1. The length of the CDR3 is 14 residues. Trimming at V came to 1 base and at J to 0 bases, leaving 3 bases not matched to a gene. Germline lookup yields CDR1 SQVTM and CDR2 ANQGSEA. The CDR3: CSVEGGQFSYEQYF. CDR3 nucleotide sequence: TGCAGCGTTGAAGGGGGACAGTTCTCCTACGAGCAGTACTTC.